The T cell receptor beta chain under discussion was sequenced for a study of beta chain features in type 1 diabetes. Study-wide results and limits: Within each of all four CD4+ subsets, Type 1 diabetes patients had TCRB CDR3s that were moderately but significantly shorter.

About this clone: Its antigen is as yet unknown.

The germline CDR1 and CDR2 sequences are LGHNA and YSLEER. This CDR3 comprises 15 residues. Trimming removed 3 bases at V and 6 bases at J, with 16 bases between. Sequencing targeted expressed TCRB transcripts, as all isolated RNA had been reverse transcribed. Data came from immunoSEQ multiplex PCR; TCRdb stores just in-frame clones and leaves some out. The profile covers fewer than 900,000 clones, with under 20% appearing a single time and 0.023% taken by the ten largest. The receptor was derived from a woman aged 18-29 years in good health. The sample taken for sequencing was naive CD4+ T cells from blood. The genes are TRBV4-3 and TRBJ2-3; TRBD1 or TRBD2 may be the D gene (5 bases each). In nucleotides, the CDR3 is TGCGCCAGCAGCCACAACCGGGACCCGCGGGATACGCAGTATTTT. It yields the protein CASSHNRDPRDTQYF.